Each of the 20 T cell receptor beta chains below was sequenced from the same sample in a study of beta chain features in type 1 diabetes. The authors reverse transcribed all of the isolated RNA, so sequencing captured expressed TCRB transcripts. Profiling relied on immunoSEQ multiplex PCR, and the TCRdb table lists in-frame clones only, not all of them. The sample comprises 900,000 or so clones, 15% to 20% of which are singletons, and 0.023% rests with the top ten. Sequencing input: naive CD4+ T cells from blood. These receptors all stem from a young woman in good health.

In this sample, this clone turned up a few times. The V and J genes are TRBV5-6 and TRBJ2-7; D is unresolved. Germline CDR1 and CDR2: SGHDT and YYEEEE. V gave up 0 bases and J gave up 6 bases, with 16 bases separating them. The CDR3 is 15 residues long. CDR3 region: CASSLGWTTVGEQYF. The CDR3 nucleotides read TGTGCCAGCAGCTTGGGGTGGACGACCGTTGGCGAGCAGTACTTC.

This clone has just a few counts. The V and J genes are TRBV6-5 and TRBJ2-1; 8 nucleotides line up with TRBD1. This CDR3 region has 15 residues. CDR1 MNHEY and CDR2 SVGAGI come from the germline V gene. Trimming removed 1 base from V and 5 bases from J; junction bases left unmatched: 4. CDR3 loop: CASSYFMTGDNEQFF. The CDR3 coding sequence is TGTGCCAGCAGTTACTTCATGACAGGGGACAATGAGCAGTTCTTC.

Written as DNA, the CDR3 is TGCGCCAGCAGCCTAGGGCCACCGAGCAATCAGCCCCAGCATTTT. Translation: CASSLGPPSNQPQHF. The chain recombines TRBV5-1 with TRBJ1-5; D unclear. V was shortened by 4 bases and J by 1 base, with 12 bases between the two germline ends. The CDR3 extends over 15 amino acids. The germline gives CDR1 SGHRS, CDR2 YFSETQ.

The chain combines TRBV28 with TRBJ1-4; D not certain. Between the trimmed V and J ends, which lost 5 bases and 0 bases, there was a span of 10 bases. The length of the CDR3 is 15 residues. CDR1 and CDR2 (germline): MDHEN, SYDVKM. The chain's CDR3 is CASSPLAATNEKLFF. The DNA of the CDR3 is TGTGCCAGCAGTCCCTTAGCTGCAACTAATGAAAAACTGTTTTTT.

The chain carries TRBV7-2 and TRBJ2-1; D unclear. The ends were cut back, 2 bases at V and 9 bases at J, with 11 bases in the middle. Germline V gene data show CDR1 as SGHTA and CDR2 as FQGNSA. CDR3 length equals 13 residues. For the CDR3, the DNA is TGTGCCAGCAGCTTACAGTACGCCGGTGAGCAGTTCTTC. Translation: CASSLQYAGEQFF.

Only a few counts were recorded for this clone. The V gene is TRBV15, the J gene TRBJ2-2, with D possibly being TRBD1 or TRBD2 (5 bases each). CDR1 and CDR2 from the germline V gene are LNHNV and YYDKDF (reference sequence). There are 16 residues in the CDR3. The ends were cut back, 1 base at V and 4 bases at J, with 13 bases in the middle. CDR3 coding DNA: TGTGCCACCAGCAGAGCATTGGGGGTCCGCACCGGGGAGCTGTTTTTT. Translation gives CATSRALGVRTGELFF.

Worth noting for this clone: This sample also contains other DNA sequences that code for the same CDR3. The chain couples TRBV9 to TRBJ2-3; no clear D gene. V lost 0 bases, J lost 0 bases, and 5 bases lay in between. This CDR3 spans 14 amino acids. CDR1 and CDR2 from the germline V gene are SGDLS and YYNGEE. The CDR3 coding sequence is TGTGCCAGCAGCGTAGTCCCAAGCACAGATACGCAGTATTTT. Protein sequence: CASSVVPSTDTQYF.

This clone has just a few counts. V usage is TRBV7-3 and J usage is TRBJ2-3; TRBD1 is a possible D gene (5 bases). The V end was cut by 3 bases, the J end by 0 bases, with 10 bases between. Germline V gene lookup returns CDR1 SGHTA and CDR2 FQGTGA. The CDR3 covers 15 residues. In DNA, the CDR3 is TGTGCCAGCAGCTTGCAGGGCGGTAGCACAGATACGCAGTATTTT. As protein: CASSLQGGSTDTQYF.

This clone was seen a handful of times. This rearrangement joins TRBV19 to TRBJ2-5, with no clear D. From germline, CDR1 is LNHDA and CDR2 SQIVND (reference sequence). The V end was cut by 3 bases, the J end by 4 bases, with 9 bases between. This CDR3 comprises 13 residues. Here the CDR3 DNA reads TGTGCCAGTAGTATTACTGGGCGAGAGACCCAGTACTTC. Encoded protein: CASSITGRETQYF.

This clone was recorded a few times. This same CDR3 is encoded by further DNA sequences in the sample. The J gene is TRBJ1-1, the V gene TRBV5-1; TRBD1 agrees at 7 bases. CDR1 SGHRS and CDR2 YFSETQ come from the germline V gene. This CDR3 is 13 amino acids long. The V segment lost 1 base and the J segment 3 bases; nucleotides outside the gene matches: 0. This CDR3 reads CASSLTGDTEAFF. CDR3 nucleotides: TGCGCCAGCAGCTTGACAGGGGACACTGAAGCTTTCTTT.

J is TRBJ2-2 and V is TRBV6-6; no reliable D call. Germline V gives CDR1 MNHNY, CDR2 SVGAGI (reference sequence). The length of the CDR3 is 14 residues. The germline V and J ends were trimmed by 8 bases and 2 bases, with 12 bases remaining between them. In DNA, the CDR3 is TGTGCCAGCCGTGTAGTATATAACACCGGGGAGCTGTTTTTT. This encodes CASRVVYNTGELFF.

The table lists this clone with many counts. The chain employs TRBV14 and TRBJ1-2; D possibly corresponds to TRBD1 (5 bases). V was pared by 1 base and J by 8 bases, with 11 bases between. This CDR3 spans 13 amino acids. Germline assignment: CDR1 SGHDN and CDR2 FVKESK. The CDR3 DNA sequence: TGTGCCAGCAGCCAAGCCAGGGCGAGGGGCTACACCTTC. It encodes CASSQARARGYTF.

The chain joins TRBV5-6 to TRBJ2-5, with 11 bases lining up with TRBD2. CDR1 SGHDT and CDR2 YYEEEE come from the germline V gene. Trimming cost V 3 bases and J 0 bases; bases outside gene matches: 7. The CDR3 is made up of 17 amino acids. In nucleotides, the CDR3 is TGTGCCAGCAGCTCGGGACTAGCGGACTGGTACCAAGAGACCCAGTACTTC. This gives the protein CASSSGLADWYQETQYF.

This clone came up a few times. The chain is built from TRBV5-6 and TRBJ1-1; D not resolved. The CDR3 loop spans 15 amino acids. Trimming stripped 0 bases from V and 1 base from J, with 10 bases between. Germline lookup yields CDR1 SGHDT and CDR2 YYEEEE. The CDR3 DNA reads as TGTGCCAGCAGCTTGGTAACAGTGTCGAACACTGAAGCTTTCTTT. It translates to CASSLVTVSNTEAFF.

This clone was counted between two and nine times. V usage is TRBV11-2 and J usage is TRBJ2-7; D is uncertain. In germline, CDR1 is SGHAT, CDR2 FQNNGV. The CDR3 extends over 13 amino acids. The V end lost 2 bases, the J end lost 7 bases, and 12 bases lay between the germline ends. The CDR3 loop reads CASSLRQPSEQYF. CDR3 DNA: TGTGCCAGCAGCTTAAGACAACCTAGTGAGCAGTACTTC.

This sequence joins TRBV6-1 and TRBJ2-2; no firm D call. Deletions cut 4 bases from V and 0 bases from J, with 3 bases between. Per the germline V gene, CDR1 is MNHNS and CDR2 is SASEGT. CDR3 length equals 13 residues. The CDR3 region has the DNA TGTGCCAGCAGTGTTTCGAACACCGGGGAGCTGTTTTTT. It specifies CASSVSNTGELFF.

The DNA for the CDR3 is TGTGCCAGTAGTATTAGGACTAGCGGGAGAAGTGAGACCCAGTACTTC. It translates to CASSIRTSGRSETQYF. The V and J genes are TRBV19 and TRBJ2-5, with 13 positions matching TRBD2. The CDR3 consists of 16 residues. Germline V gives CDR1 LNHDA, CDR2 SQIVND (reference sequence). V was pared by 3 bases and J by 5 bases, with 6 bases of the junction left unmatched.

This clone was observed a handful of times. The V gene is TRBV28, the J gene TRBJ2-7; D possibly corresponds to TRBD1 (6 bases). This CDR3 comprises 12 residues. V was pared by 6 bases and J by 3 bases, with 9 bases between. CDR1 is MDHEN and CDR2 is SYDVKM in the germline V gene. CDR3 protein: CASRGTIYEQYF. CDR3 DNA: TGTGCCAGCAGGGGGACAATCTACGAGCAGTACTTC.

There are a few counts of this clone. The rearrangement uses TRBV7-8 and TRBJ2-2; 14 bases match TRBD2. The CDR3 has 17 residues. CDR1 and CDR2 from the germline V gene are SGHVS and FQNEAQ. The CDR3 loop is CVLGLAGEIEDTGELFF. Here the CDR3 DNA reads TGTGTACTGGGACTAGCGGGAGAAATTGAGGACACCGGGGAGCTGTTTTTT.

The chain couples TRBV10-3 to TRBJ1-2, with D perhaps TRBD1 (5 bases). Looked up from germline, CDR1 is ENHRY and CDR2 is SYGVKD. The V and J ends lost 10 bases and 0 bases respectively, with 15 bases between them. This CDR3 region has 14 residues. The CDR3 loop is CASQTVGPNYGYTF. The CDR3, as DNA: TGTGCCAGCCAAACAGTGGGGCCTAACTATGGCTACACCTTC.